This T cell receptor (beta chain) comes out of a study of blood T cell repertoires in COVID-19. Study at large: Both acute and convalescent COVID-19 samples were obtained from the United States, Italy and Spain. T cells, B-cell-depleted T cells, or PBMCs provided the cDNA or gDNA that served as material.

There are 14 residues in the CDR3. The V and J ends lost 4 bases and 5 bases, in that order; junction bases with no gene match: 7. The germline V gene encodes CDR1 SGHRS and CDR2 YFSETQ. Only in-frame clones appear in the TCRdb table, and some are missing; sequencing was by immunoSEQ multiplex PCR. The repertoire has roughly 110,000 clones, over 60% of them found once; the top ten carry roughly 4.3%. The chain employs TRBV5-1 and TRBJ1-1, with 8 bases matching TRBD1. Sequences were obtained from peripheral blood. The source is an older man with acute or convalescent COVID-19. The CDR3 DNA follows: TGCGCCAGCAGCCTTGGACAGGGATATACTGAAGCTTTCTTT. Translating gives CASSLGQGYTEAFF.